These T cell receptor beta chains were read from a single sample in a study of beta chain features in type 1 diabetes. This table comes from immunoSEQ multiplex PCR, and its TCRdb copy is limited to in-frame clones, with some not included. This sample has fewer than 650,000 clones; roughly a sixth occur once, and the top ten carry about 0.097%. Material for sequencing was naive CD4+ T cells from blood. The receptors come from a man aged 18 to 30 in good health. CDR3s include the opening cysteine and the closing phenylalanine or tryptophan. The D gene is left open where the match is weak. Rows may omit the clone size; those that give it use once, few, many or a size class.

TRBJ2-1,few,TRBV2,TRBD1,TGTGCCAGCAGTGAACGACAGGGGTCCTACAATGAGCAGTTCTTC,CASSERQGSYNEQFF
TRBJ1-1,.,TRBV19,.,TGTGCCAGTAGGGGCTTGGTCGAAGCTTTCTTT,CASRGLVEAFF
TRBJ2-2,.,TRBV27,.,TGTGCCAGCAGGGCCAGGCGGCTAGCTAGCGGGGAGCTGTTTTTT,CASRARRLASGELFF
TRBJ2-1,.,TRBV4-3,TRBD1,TGCGCCAGCAGCCAAGATCAGAGACAGGGGGCCTACAATGAGCAGTTCTTC,CASSQDQRQGAYNEQFF
TRBJ2-3,few,TRBV7-3,.,TGTGCCAGCAGCTTAAGGGCGCCGACAGCCTCCACAGATACGCAGTATTTT,CASSLRAPTASTDTQYF
TRBJ2-5,few,TRBV7-2,TRBD2,TGTGCCAGCAGCCGGGGGGGCCAAGAGACCCAGTACTTC,CASSRGGQETQYF
TRBJ2-7,.,TRBV7-2,.,TGTGCCAGCAGCTTAGTGGCGATCTCCGGGTCCCCACACTTC,CASSLVAISGSPHF
TRBJ2-7,few,TRBV6-5,.,TGTGCCAGCAGTTACGGGGGGCTAAGCTCCTACGAGCAGTACTTC,CASSYGGLSSYEQYF
TRBJ2-2,few,TRBV10-3,.,TGTGCCATCAGGCCAGGATACACCGGGGAGCTGTTTTTT,CAIRPGYTGELFF
TRBJ2-7,.,TRBV6-5,.,TGTGCCAGCAGTTACTCCTTGACAGAGGTTTCCTACGAGCAGTACTTC,CASSYSLTEVSYEQYF
TRBJ2-7,.,TRBV5-4,TRBD1,TGTGCCAGCAGCCCCCGGGACAGGGGCAACGAGCAGTACTTC,CASSPRDRGNEQYF
TRBJ1-5,.,TRBV7-9,.,TGTGCCAGCAGCTTAGAGGGACGCAATCAGCCCCAGCATTTT,CASSLEGRNQPQHF
TRBJ2-7,.,TRBV5-1,.,TGCGCCAGCAGCTTGAAAGGAGACCCCTCTGCGTACGAGCAGTACTTC,CASSLKGDPSAYEQYF
TRBJ1-6,.,TRBV25-1,.,TGTGCCAGCAGTGCCCTGACTAATACTTATAATTCACCCCTCCACTTT,CASSALTNTYNSPLHF
TRBJ1-3,.,TRBV25-1,TRBD1,TGTGCCAGCAGTAAGACCAGGGGGTCTGGAAACACCATATATTTT,CASSKTRGSGNTIYF
TRBJ1-2,.,TRBV4-3,.,TGCGCCAGCAGCCAAGTATTCGGGGACTATGGCTACACCTTC,CASSQVFGDYGYTF
TRBJ2-1,few,TRBV9,.,TGTGCCAGCAGCGTAGTCAATGTGTTTTTGATAAACAATGAGCAGTTCTTC,CASSVVNVFLINNEQFF
TRBJ1-1,.,TRBV29-1,.,TGCAGCGTAGGAAGTTTGAACACTGAAGCTTTCTTT,CSVGSLNTEAFF
TRBJ1-3,.,TRBV9,.,TGTGCCAGCAGCGTAGCTTGGGGCTCAGGAAACACCATATATTTT,CASSVAWGSGNTIYF
TRBJ1-3,.,TRBV6-6,.,TGTGCCAGCAGCCCACCAAACAGGGCCCCTGGAAACACCATATATTTT,CASSPPNRAPGNTIYF
TRBJ1-2,few,TRBV9,.,TGTGCCAGCAGCACCGGACTGACCCCCTATGGCTACACCTTC,CASSTGLTPYGYTF
TRBJ2-3,.,TRBV4-3,TRBD2,TGCGCCAGCAGCCTCAGATTCGCGAGCGGGGGGGCCGGTAAAAGCACAGATACGCAGTATTTT,CASSLRFASGGAGKSTDTQYF
TRBJ2-7,few,TRBV4-1,TRBD2,TGCGCCAGCAGCCAAGATAAGAGACTAGCGGGAGATCGATACGAGCAGTACTTC,CASSQDKRLAGDRYEQYF
TRBJ2-1,few,TRBV10-3,.,TGTGCCATTGCTAGCGAGAGTCACAATGAGCAGTTCTTC,CAIASESHNEQFF
TRBJ1-1,few,TRBV28,TRBD1,TGTGCCAGCAGTTTGGTTCAGGGGGTCACTGAAGCTTTCTTT,CASSLVQGVTEAFF
TRBJ2-7,.,TRBV6-5,TRBD1,TGTGCCAGCAGTAGGGACAGGGGCTACGAGCAGTACTTC,CASSRDRGYEQYF
TRBJ2-3,.,TRBV5-4,TRBD2,TGTGCCAGCAGCCCAACCGGGTGGCGGGAGGGCCCTCGTCGGTCAGATACGCAGTATTTT,CASSPTGWREGPRRSDTQYF
TRBJ2-5,once,TRBV20-1,.,TGCAGTGCTAGAGCCGCGGAGACCCAGTACTTC,CSARAAETQYF
TRBJ2-1,few,TRBV7-2,.,TGTGCCAGCAGCTTAGTAGGGGGTAGCTCCTACAATGAGCAGTTCTTC,CASSLVGGSSYNEQFF
TRBJ1-2,.,TRBV5-4,.,TGTGCCAGCAACCAGGGGTCCCAATTCTATGGCTACACCTTC,CASNQGSQFYGYTF
TRBJ1-2,few,TRBV5-6,.,TGTGCCAGCAGCTCGGACAGTTACTATGGCTACACCTTC,CASSSDSYYGYTF
TRBJ2-5,.,TRBV5-6,.,TGTGCCAGCAGCCCAGGGACTCAAGAGACCCAGTACTTC,CASSPGTQETQYF
TRBJ2-1,.,TRBV9,.,TGTGCCAGCAGCGTAGAGCCGACAGGGAGGGAGCAGTTCTTC,CASSVEPTGREQFF
TRBJ2-3,.,TRBV6-6,.,TGTGCCAGCAGTTACCTAAGGGACAGCACAGATACGCAGTATTTT,CASSYLRDSTDTQYF
TRBJ1-3,.,TRBV5-1,.,TGCGCCAGCAGCGAACAGTGGGAGTTTGGAAACACCATATATTTT,CASSEQWEFGNTIYF
TRBJ1-4,few,TRBV6-1,.,TGTGCCAGCAGCGGGGGAACTAATGAAAAACTGTTTTTT,CASSGGTNEKLFF
TRBJ2-1,.,TRBV15,.,TGTGCCACCAGCAGAGATCACGGGAGCACCCGAGGGGAGCAGTTCTTC,CATSRDHGSTRGEQFF
TRBJ1-2,.,TRBV7-2,.,TGTGCCAGCAGCCTCACGGCCTCGCTGGCTAACTATGGCTACACCTTC,CASSLTASLANYGYTF
TRBJ2-5,.,TRBV18,TRBD1,TGTGCCAGCTCACCCCTGGGACAGACGGTCCACTTC,CASSPLGQTVHF
TRBJ2-7,.,TRBV25-1,TRBD2,TGTGCCAGCGCCCGGGGGGGTAGCGTCTACGAGCAGTACTTC,CASARGGSVYEQYF
TRBJ2-5,few,TRBV4-1,.,TGCGCCAGCAGCCAAGAAAGGGCAGGATGGGGCCAAGAGACCCAGTACTTC,CASSQERAGWGQETQYF
TRBJ1-5,few,TRBV7-8,TRBD1,TGTGCCAGCAGCTCCATCGGACAGGGCCGGCAGCCCCAGCATTTT,CASSSIGQGRQPQHF
TRBJ2-3,.,TRBV5-4,.,TGTGCCAGCAGCTTGGCCGAGGACTGGGGCACAGATACGCAGTATTTT,CASSLAEDWGTDTQYF
TRBJ2-5,few,TRBV6-5,.,TGTGCCAGCTCGAGTAGTCCCAGCGGAGAGACCCAGTACTTC,CASSSSPSGETQYF
TRBJ2-3,.,TRBV18,TRBD2,TGTGCCAGCTCACCAAGACTAGCGGGGGCTCCGCTCACAGATACGCAGTATTTT,CASSPRLAGAPLTDTQYF
TRBJ2-7,once,TRBV5-1,.,TGCGCCAGCAGCGCCGGGACTGGGAACTTCCACGAGCAGTACTTC,CASSAGTGNFHEQYF
TRBJ2-7,few,TRBV6-6,TRBD2,TGTGCCAGCTGGACTAGCCAATCCTACGAGCAGTACTTC,CASWTSQSYEQYF
TRBJ1-5,few,TRBV28,TRBD1,TGTGCCAGCAGTTTAGGGACAGGCCATAGCAATCAGCCCCAGCATTTT,CASSLGTGHSNQPQHF
TRBJ1-2,few,TRBV28,.,TGTGCCAGCAGTTTACAGTCCTATGGCTACACCTTC,CASSLQSYGYTF